This TCR beta chain came from a study of T cell clonotyping in hematopoietic cell transplantation. Germline V lookup: CDR1 GTSNPN, CDR2 SVGIG (reference sequence). Trimming cost V 2 bases and J 2 bases; bases outside gene matches: 5. This CDR3 contains 14 residues. Blood collection times were about day -28 and days 30, 100, 180 posttransplant. Measured with immunoSEQ multiplex PCR; TCRdb has only the in-frame clones, and not every one. The sample lists about 7,000 clones, roughly a third seen once, with roughly a fifth in the top ten. The V call is TRBV30, the J call TRBJ2-5; 7 bases fit TRBD1. The TCR comes from a female patient in her 60s who had an allogeneic stem cell transplant, so the T cells may come from the graft donor. Some clones in this sample may be carry-over from other donors' samples. Sequences were derived from peripheral blood mononuclear cells, sampled 30 days after allogeneic stem cell transplant. CDR3 region: CAWSNTGDQETQYF. The CDR3 coding sequence is TGTGCCTGGAGTAATACAGGGGATCAAGAGACCCAGTACTTC.